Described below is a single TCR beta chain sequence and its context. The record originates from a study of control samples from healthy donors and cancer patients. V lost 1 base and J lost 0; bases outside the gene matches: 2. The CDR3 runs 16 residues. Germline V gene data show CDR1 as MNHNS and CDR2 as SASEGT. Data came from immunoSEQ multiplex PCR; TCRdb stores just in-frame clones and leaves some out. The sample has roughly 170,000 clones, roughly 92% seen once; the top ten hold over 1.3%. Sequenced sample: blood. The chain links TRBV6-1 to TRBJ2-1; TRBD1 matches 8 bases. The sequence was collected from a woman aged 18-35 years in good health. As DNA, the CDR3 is TGTGCCAGCAGTGAAGGGACAGGGTTCTCCTACAATGAGCAGTTCTTC. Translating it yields CASSEGTGFSYNEQFF.